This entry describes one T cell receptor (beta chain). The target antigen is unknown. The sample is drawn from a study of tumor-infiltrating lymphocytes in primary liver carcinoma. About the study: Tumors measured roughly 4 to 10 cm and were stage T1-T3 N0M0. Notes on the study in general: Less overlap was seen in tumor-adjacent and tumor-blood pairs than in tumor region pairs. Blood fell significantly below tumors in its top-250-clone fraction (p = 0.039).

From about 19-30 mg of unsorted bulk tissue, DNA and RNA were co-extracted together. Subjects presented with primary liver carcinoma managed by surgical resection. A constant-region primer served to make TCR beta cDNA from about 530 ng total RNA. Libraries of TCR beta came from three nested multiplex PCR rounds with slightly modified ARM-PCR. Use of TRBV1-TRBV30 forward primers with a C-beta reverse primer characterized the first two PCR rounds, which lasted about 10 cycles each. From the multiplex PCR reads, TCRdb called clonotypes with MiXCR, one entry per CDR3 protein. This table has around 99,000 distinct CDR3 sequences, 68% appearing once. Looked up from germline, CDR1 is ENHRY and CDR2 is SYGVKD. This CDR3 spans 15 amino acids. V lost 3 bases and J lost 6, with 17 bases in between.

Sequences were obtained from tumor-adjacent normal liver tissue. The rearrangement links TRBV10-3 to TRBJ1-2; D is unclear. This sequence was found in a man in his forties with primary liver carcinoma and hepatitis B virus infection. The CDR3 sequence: CAISDHLIGKDGYTF. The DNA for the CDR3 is TGTGCCATCAGTGACCACCTCATAGGGAAGGATGGCTACACCTTC.